This T cell receptor beta chain came from a study of memory CD4+ T cells and cytomegalovirus serostatus. Study-wide context: This sample comes from healthy Belgian adults, about nine CMV seropositive, roughly 22 seronegative. General study results and limits: CD4+ memory repertoires contained about 40% of the 164 reported CMV TCRbeta sequences. Median bootstrapped AUC for CMV status was just under 0.97 originally, less than 0.93 US-trained. Suggested: most of the CMV-linked TCR signature lies in CD4+ memory cells.

Single viable CD3+CD4+CD8-CD45RO+ cells were sorted as the memory CD4+ T cells. The protocol was immunoSEQ multiplex PCR, while the TCRdb copy is restricted to in-frame clones and leaves out a portion. This sample carries tens of thousands of clones, about 80% of them seen once, and the ten largest clones take 4% to 5.5%. A word on this clone: Its specificity is not known.

The V end was cut by 7 bases, the J end by 5 bases, with 15 bases between. This CDR3 is built from 14 residues. Germline assignment: CDR1 MNHNS and CDR2 SASEGT. The TCR comes from an adult in good health and CMV-seropositive. The rearrangement uses TRBV6-1 and TRBJ1-5; D is perhaps TRBD1 (5 bases). Sequenced material: memory CD4+ T cells from blood. CDR3: CASTLAGDDQPQHF. In DNA, the CDR3 is TGTGCCAGCACCCTCGCGGGGGACGATCAGCCCCAGCATTTT.